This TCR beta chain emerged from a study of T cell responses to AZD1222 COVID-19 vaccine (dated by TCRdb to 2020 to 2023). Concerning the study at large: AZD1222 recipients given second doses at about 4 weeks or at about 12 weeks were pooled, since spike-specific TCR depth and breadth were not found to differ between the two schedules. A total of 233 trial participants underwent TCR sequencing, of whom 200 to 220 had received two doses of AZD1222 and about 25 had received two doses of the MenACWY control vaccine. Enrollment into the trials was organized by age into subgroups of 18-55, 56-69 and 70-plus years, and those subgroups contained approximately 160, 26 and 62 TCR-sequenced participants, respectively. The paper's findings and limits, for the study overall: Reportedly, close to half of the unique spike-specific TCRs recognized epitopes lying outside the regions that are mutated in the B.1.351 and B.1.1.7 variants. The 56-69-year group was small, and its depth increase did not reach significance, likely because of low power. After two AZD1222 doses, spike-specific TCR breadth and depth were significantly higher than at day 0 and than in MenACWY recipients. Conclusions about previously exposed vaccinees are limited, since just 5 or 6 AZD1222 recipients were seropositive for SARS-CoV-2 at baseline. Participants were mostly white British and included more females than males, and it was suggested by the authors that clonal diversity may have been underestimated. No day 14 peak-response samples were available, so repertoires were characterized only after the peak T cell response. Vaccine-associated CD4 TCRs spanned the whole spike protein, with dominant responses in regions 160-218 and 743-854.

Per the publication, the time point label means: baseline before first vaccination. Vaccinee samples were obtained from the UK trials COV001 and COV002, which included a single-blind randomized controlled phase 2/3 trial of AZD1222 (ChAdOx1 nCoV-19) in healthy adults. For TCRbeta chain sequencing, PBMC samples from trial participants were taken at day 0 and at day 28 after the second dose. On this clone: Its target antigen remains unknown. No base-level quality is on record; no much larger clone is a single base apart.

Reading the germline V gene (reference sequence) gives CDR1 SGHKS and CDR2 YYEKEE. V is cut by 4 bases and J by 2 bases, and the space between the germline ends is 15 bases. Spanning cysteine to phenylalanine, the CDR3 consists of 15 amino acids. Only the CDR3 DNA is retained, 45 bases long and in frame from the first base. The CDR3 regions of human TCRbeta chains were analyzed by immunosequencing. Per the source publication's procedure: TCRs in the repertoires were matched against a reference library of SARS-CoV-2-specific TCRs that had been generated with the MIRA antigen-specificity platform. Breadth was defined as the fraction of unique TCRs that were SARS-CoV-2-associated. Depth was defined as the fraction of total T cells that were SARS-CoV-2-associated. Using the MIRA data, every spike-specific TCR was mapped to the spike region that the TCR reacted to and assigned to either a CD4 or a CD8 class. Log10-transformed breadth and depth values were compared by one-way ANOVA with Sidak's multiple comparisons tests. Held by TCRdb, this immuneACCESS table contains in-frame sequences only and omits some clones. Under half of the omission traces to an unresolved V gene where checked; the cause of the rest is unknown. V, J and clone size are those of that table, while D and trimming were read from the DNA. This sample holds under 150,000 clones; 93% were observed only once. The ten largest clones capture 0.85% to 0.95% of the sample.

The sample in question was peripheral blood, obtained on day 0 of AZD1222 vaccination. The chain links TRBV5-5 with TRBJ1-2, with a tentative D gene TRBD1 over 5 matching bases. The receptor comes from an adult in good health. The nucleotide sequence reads TGTGCCAGCAGCCAGGACCCGGGGGGGAACTATGGCTACACCTTC. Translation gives CASSQDPGGNYGYTF.